A single sample gave rise to the 4 T cell receptor beta chains below, sequenced in a study of OX40 agonist ivuxolimab in advanced cancers. TCRdb's copy holds only in-frame clones and misses some; the assay was immunoSEQ multiplex PCR. The sample includes about 43,000 clones, approximately 83% of them seen just once. The sequences come from CD4+ or CD8+ T cells sorted from blood, collected in a trial of the OX40 agonist ivuxolimab. These TCRs come from an adult with an advanced solid tumor such as melanoma, head and neck, liver or kidney cancer.

Written as DNA, the CDR3 is TGCGCCAGCGTACAGAGGGACAGCTATAATTCACCCCTCCACTTT. Its translation is CASVQRDSYNSPLHF. The rearrangement links TRBV4-1 to TRBJ1-6; 7 bases match TRBD1. Trimming cost V 8 bases and J 3 bases; bases outside gene matches: 7. Per germline, CDR1 MGHRA and CDR2 YSYEKL. The CDR3 is made up of 15 amino acids.

V is TRBV28 and J is TRBJ1-5, with 7 bases identical to TRBD1. CDR3 length: 16 amino acids. V shed 4 bases, J shed 7 bases, and the junction held 13 bases outside the gene matches. Germline-derived CDR1 and CDR2 are MDHEN and SYDVKM. The CDR3 is CASSSGKGATGQPQHF. The CDR3 DNA sequence: TGTGCCAGCAGTTCCGGAAAGGGGGCGACCGGACAGCCCCAGCATTTT.

This rearrangement joins TRBV6-1 to TRBJ1-3, with D possibly matching TRBD1 (6 bases). The V gene's germline CDR1 is MNHNS and CDR2 SASEGT. V shed 3 bases and J shed 2 bases, with 11 bases lying between them. The CDR3 totals 15 residues. The CDR3 sequence is CASSDQQGPGNTIYF. The CDR3 bases are TGTGCCAGCAGTGACCAACAGGGTCCTGGAAACACCATATATTTT.

The chain joins TRBV4-1 to TRBJ1-2; TRBD1 matches 7 bases. This CDR3 is 16 amino acids long. V lost 3 bases, J lost 5 bases, and 12 bases stayed unmatched. The germline gives CDR1 MGHRA, CDR2 YSYEKL. The CDR3 reads CASSHPGQQVSYGYTF. The CDR3 DNA follows: TGCGCCAGCAGCCACCCGGGACAGCAAGTTTCTTATGGCTACACCTTC.